Below, 14 T cell receptor beta chains from the same sample are listed, as sequenced in a study of T cell repertoires in cytomegalovirus infection (dated by TCRdb to between 2018 and 2020). Read against the paper, the sample's treatment or condition label means: in vitro stimulation with specific CMV peptide epitopes to enrich CMV-specific T cells. Antigens for these TCRs are unknown. Reads for this sample came from an Illumina HiSeq 1500. TCRdb ran its own pipeline on the public reads, namely fastp trimming at Q25 and MiXCR clone calling, and kept in-frame beta chains. All rows with the same CDR3 protein become a single entry with the most common DNA and genes. In all, the sample holds hundreds of thousands of distinct CDR3 sequences, and approximately 33% of those were seen once. Roughly 13% of the sample is taken by the ten largest. The sequencing used cultured CD8+ T cells from PBMCs, collected from culture after CMV antigen stimulation. Source of these receptors: a human donor in good health (CMV status not recorded). Some clones in this sample may be carry-over from other donors' samples.

V usage is TRBV6-6 and J usage is TRBJ2-2; maybe TRBD1 (5 bases). Germline lookup yields CDR1 MNHNY and CDR2 SVGAGI (reference sequence). The CDR3 is made up of 14 amino acids. The ends were cut back, 5 bases at V and 6 bases at J, with 13 bases in the middle. The CDR3 nucleotides read TGTGCCAGCAGTCCACCCGACAGCCCCGGGGAGCTGTTTTTT. This sequence encodes CASSPPDSPGELFF.

V is TRBV5-5 and J is TRBJ2-7; D is possibly TRBD1 (5 bases). In germline, CDR1 is SGHKS, CDR2 YYEKEE (reference sequence). Trimming left V 3 bases short and J 7 bases short, with 8 bases between. CDR3 length equals 11 residues. CDR3 DNA sequence: TGTGCCAGCAGCTCCCGGACAGAGCAGTACGTC. Its translation is CASSSRTEQYV.

V and J are TRBV6-2 or TRBV6-3 and TRBJ2-3, with D perhaps matching TRBD2 (7 bases). The CDR3 loop spans 15 amino acids. CDR1 is MNHEY and CDR2 is SVGEGT in the germline V gene. Trimming took 1 base from V and 3 from J, leaving 11 bases between them. The CDR3 DNA follows: TGTGCCAGCAGTTACTGGGCGGGGGCAACAGATACGCAGTATTTT. This sequence encodes CASSYWAGATDTQYF.

In its sample, this clonotype was seen once. The rearrangement joins TRBV19 to TRBJ2-7, with D perhaps assigned TRBD1 or TRBD2 (5 bases each). Germline CDR1 is LNHDA and CDR2 is SQIVND (reference sequence). The germline V and J ends were trimmed by 1 base and 0 bases, with 16 bases remaining between them. This CDR3 contains 17 residues. This CDR3 reads CASSIGSGAASSYEQYF. The CDR3 DNA reads as TGTGCCAGTAGTATAGGCTCCGGGGCAGCTAGCTCCTACGAGCAGTACTTC.

This clonotype was detected only once. The chain couples TRBV11-2 to TRBJ1-5, with a possible D match to TRBD1 (5 bases). The CDR3 covers 15 residues. V shed 5 bases and J shed 1 base, with 12 bases lying between them. CDR1 and CDR2 (germline): SGHAT, FQNNGV. The chain's CDR3 is CASSPRGKSNQPQHF. CDR3 nucleotides: TGTGCCAGCAGCCCGCGGGGGAAGAGCAATCAGCCCCAGCATTTT.

This clonotype was seen only a few times. V gene TRBV4-1 combines with J gene TRBJ1-3; no firm D call. The ends were cut back, 0 bases at V and 5 bases at J, with 8 bases in the middle. CDR1 and CDR2 (germline): MGHRA, YSYEKL. The CDR3 consists of 14 residues. The CDR3: CASSQDGRRNTIYF. The CDR3 DNA sequence: TGCGCCAGCAGCCAAGACGGACGAAGAAACACCATATATTTT.

V is TRBV25-1 and J is TRBJ2-3; no clear D. Looked up from germline, CDR1 is MGHDK and CDR2 is SYGVNS. This CDR3 has 11 amino acids. Trimming shortened V by 2 bases and J by 7 bases, and 4 bases separated the two germline ends. DNA for the CDR3: TGTGCCAGCAGTGAAGCAAATACGCAGTATTTT. It encodes CASSEANTQYF. The full variable domain, in which reference TRBV25-1 and TRBJ2-3 provide the parts outside the CDR3, is EADIYQTPRYLVIGTGKKITLECSQTMGHDKMYWYQQDPGMELHLIHYSYGVNSTEKGDLSSESTVSRIRTEHFPLTLESARPSHTSQYLCASSEANTQYFGPGTRLTVL.

V and J are TRBV7-6 and TRBJ1-5, with 7 nucleotides matching TRBD1. V lost 4 bases and J lost 5; bases outside the gene matches: 5. Germline V CDR1 and CDR2: SGHVS, FNYEAQ. The CDR3 totals 14 residues. In nucleotides, the CDR3 is TGTGCCAGCAGCTCCGGGACAGACTATCAGCCCCAGCATTTT. Translating it yields CASSSGTDYQPQHF.

The V call is TRBV11-2, the J call TRBJ2-5; D not certain. Germline V gene data show CDR1 as SGHAT and CDR2 as FQNNGV. The CDR3 has 14 amino acids. V was shortened by 2 bases and J by 3 bases, with 10 bases between the two germline ends. The CDR3: CASSLRNREETQYF. CDR3 coding DNA: TGTGCCAGCAGCTTAAGGAACAGAGAAGAGACCCAGTACTTC.

This chain connects TRBV29-1 to TRBJ2-1, with 15 bases that match TRBD2. Germline CDR1 SQVTM, CDR2 ANQGSEA. V trimming: 6 bases; J trimming: 8 bases; junction bases outside the gene matches: 8. The CDR3 loop spans 15 amino acids. The DNA of the CDR3 is TGCAGCGTGGGGGGGACTAGCGGGGGGAAGTATGAGCAGTTCTTC. Its translation is CSVGGTSGGKYEQFF.

The gene calls are TRBV19 and TRBJ1-1; D is undetermined. Germline V gene lookup returns CDR1 LNHDA and CDR2 SQIVND (reference sequence). This CDR3 comprises 13 residues. V dropped 5 bases and J dropped 1 base, with 8 bases sitting between them. The CDR3 DNA reads TGTGCCAGTAGTTGGTACAGGAACACTGAAGCTTTCTTT. This encodes CASSWYRNTEAFF.

The gene calls are TRBV2 and TRBJ1-4; TRBD1 agrees at 7 bases. The junction had 11 bases not matched to a gene; V was cut back by 6 bases and J by 4 bases. CDR3 length: 16 amino acids. Germline values: CDR1 SNHLY, CDR2 FYNNEI. The CDR3 DNA reads TGTGCCAGCAGAGCCGGGACAGAGGGACTTAATGAAAAACTGTTTTTT. This gives the protein CASRAGTEGLNEKLFF. The full variable domain, with the rest looked up from reference TRBV2 and TRBJ1-4, is EPEVTQTPSHQVTQMGQEVILRCVPISNHLYFYWYRQILGQKVEFLVSFYNNEISEKSEIFDDQFSVERPDGSNFTLKIRSTKLEDSAMYFCASRAGTEGLNEKLFFGSGTQLSVL.

Remarks on this clonotype: With a much larger clone just one base away, this may be a read error. The V call is TRBV7-8, the J call TRBJ2-3; the D gene is possibly TRBD2 (5 bases). V was pared by 8 bases and J by 5 bases, with 14 bases between. Germline CDR1 and CDR2: SGHVS and FQNEAQ. The CDR3 is 13 residues long. CDR3 protein: CASGPERGDTQYF. The DNA of the CDR3 is TGTGCCAGCGGACCAGAACGGGGAGATACGCAGTATTTT.

This chain links TRBV9 with TRBJ2-1; 8 bases match TRBD2. V lost 2 bases, J lost 8 bases, and 3 bases stayed unmatched. The germline gives CDR1 SGDLS, CDR2 YYNGEE. The CDR3 sequence is 13 residues long. CDR3 coding DNA: TGTGCCAGCAGCGTCTCCGGGGGGGATGAGCAGTTCTTC. This encodes CASSVSGGDEQFF. The variable domain in full, with the rest retrieved from reference TRBV9 and TRBJ2-1, is DSGVTQTPKHLITATGQRVTLRCSPRSGDLSVYWYQQSLDQGLQFLIQYYNGEERAKGNILERFSAQQFPDLHSELNLSSLELGDSALYFCASSVSGGDEQFFGPGTRLTVL.